The next 27 T cell receptor beta chains were all read from a single sample in a study of vaccination effects on CD4 cells after COVID-19. These receptors have no identified antigens. Produced via immunoSEQ multiplex PCR; TCRdb's table is partial and in-frame only. The sample has tens of thousands of clones, 80% to 85% seen once; the top ten hold 0.95% to 1.5%. Expansion of antigen-specific CD4+ T cells with viral peptide pools was carried out by the ViraFEST assay before sequencing. An approximately ten-day culture period preceded the isolation of CD4+ T cells. It was two doses of either the BNT162b2 or mRNA-1273 vaccine that participants received. The sequencing used CD4+ T cells from PBMCs cultured with HCoV-229E spike peptides, collected after COVID-19 vaccination. These receptors originate from a human donor who received a COVID-19 vaccine.

V gene TRBV20-1 combines with J gene TRBJ2-5, with D unresolved. V lost 1 base to trimming and J lost 5 bases, with 5 bases between them. The CDR3 has 11 amino acids. Germline V gene lookup returns CDR1 DFQATT and CDR2 SNEGSKA (reference sequence). The CDR3 coding sequence is TGCAGTGCTAGAGGATGGGAGACCCAGTACTTC. Residues: CSARGWETQYF.

This chain joins TRBV18 and TRBJ1-1; no definite D call. Trimming pared 4 bases from V and 1 base from J, leaving 13 bases between. This CDR3 is 15 amino acids long. Per the germline V gene, CDR1 is KGHSH and CDR2 is LQKENI. CDR3 sequence: CASSLSGASNTEAFF. In DNA, the CDR3 is TGTGCCAGCTCACTATCAGGAGCCTCGAACACTGAAGCTTTCTTT.

The chain is built from TRBV6-5 and TRBJ1-2, with 11 nucleotides matching TRBD1. The V gene end was trimmed by 10 bases and the J gene end by 5 bases; junction bases not matched to a gene: 12. The germline gives CDR1 MNHEY, CDR2 SVGAGI. The CDR3 consists of 15 residues. The CDR3 nucleotides read TGTGCCACCGCCAGGGACAGGGGGATATATTATGGCTACACCTTC. Translation: CATARDRGIYYGYTF.

V and J are TRBV2 and TRBJ2-7; D is perhaps TRBD1 or TRBD2 (5 bases each). CDR3 length: 13 amino acids. The V and J ends lost 6 bases and 4 bases respectively, with 13 bases between them. Germline loops: CDR1 SNHLY, CDR2 FYNNEI. CDR3 bases: TGTGCCAGCAGCGACAAGGGACGATACGAGCAGTACGTC. Amino acid sequence: CASSDKGRYEQYV.

The CDR3 nucleotides read TGTGCCAGCAGTTACGAGGGGGGGTACCAAGAGACCCAGTACTTC. Its translation: CASSYEGGYQETQYF. This chain uses TRBV6-7 with TRBJ2-5; perhaps TRBD2 as D (7 bases). TRBV6-7 is an ORF for which the function is uncertain. With 2 bases removed from V and 0 bases from J, the gap between germline ends came to 10 bases. The CDR3 extends over 15 amino acids.

The chain uses TRBV2 and TRBJ2-1, with D perhaps matching TRBD2 (7 bases). V was cut by 8 bases and J by 3 bases, with 14 bases left in between. CDR3 size: 14 residues. Germline V gene lookup returns CDR1 SNHLY and CDR2 FYNNEI. The CDR3 loop is CASSGGLLYNEQFF. The CDR3 DNA reads as TGTGCCAGCTCCGGGGGGCTCCTCTACAATGAGCAGTTCTTC.

The chain uses TRBV15 and TRBJ1-3; D perhaps matches TRBD1 (5 bases). CDR1 is LNHNV, CDR2 YYDKDF, per germline (reference sequence). CDR3 length: 16 residues. V was trimmed by 0 bases and J by 2 bases, leaving 11 bases between them. CDR3: CATSRDTSRAGNTIYF. For the CDR3, the DNA is TGTGCCACCAGCAGAGATACGAGCAGGGCTGGAAACACCATATATTTT.

The chain uses TRBV7-3 and TRBJ1-6; 7 bases agree with TRBD1. CDR3 length: 15 amino acids. V trimming: 5 bases; J trimming: 9 bases; junction bases outside the gene matches: 10. Germline loops: CDR1 SGHTA, CDR2 FQGTGA. CDR3 amino acids: CASSPGGTGSSPLHF. In DNA, the CDR3 is TGTGCCAGCAGCCCAGGGGGTACAGGCAGTTCACCCCTCCACTTT.

The chain carries TRBV3-1 (or the pseudogene TRBV3-2) and TRBJ2-3; maybe TRBD2 (6 bases). This CDR3 has 18 amino acids. Germline assignment: CDR1 LGHDT and CDR2 YNNKEL (reference sequence). Trimming stripped 4 bases from V and 0 bases from J, with 20 bases between. The CDR3 protein is CASSLYWRGDASTDTQYF. The CDR3 DNA reads as TGTGCCAGCAGCCTGTACTGGCGGGGAGACGCTAGCACAGATACGCAGTATTTT.

The gene calls are TRBV7-2 and TRBJ1-4; unclear D gene. Germline V gene data show CDR1 as SGHTA and CDR2 as FQGNSA. This CDR3 region has 15 residues. Trimming removed 1 base at V and 3 bases at J, with 9 bases between. The CDR3 here is CASSLDARANEKLFF. CDR3 coding DNA: TGTGCCAGCAGCTTAGATGCAAGGGCTAATGAAAAACTGTTTTTT. The whole variable domain, remainder taken from reference TRBV7-2 and TRBJ1-4, is GAGVSQSPSNKVTEKGKDVELRCDPISGHTALYWYRQSLGQGLEFLIYFQGNSAPDKSGLPSDRFSAERTGGSVSTLTIQRTQQEDSAVYLCASSLDARANEKLFFGSGTQLSVL.

This clone was counted between two and nine times. J is TRBJ2-2 and V is TRBV4-2; 8 bases agree with TRBD2. The CDR3 runs to 16 residues. The germline V gene has CDR1 LGHNA and CDR2 YNFKEQ. V lost 1 base to trimming and J lost 7 bases; unmatched junction nucleotides: 8. The CDR3 loop is CASSQAPGGRVGELFF. In nucleotides, the CDR3 is TGTGCCAGCAGCCAAGCTCCGGGGGGGAGGGTCGGGGAGCTGTTTTTT.

V and J are TRBV4-3 and TRBJ2-5; a weak D match, TRBD1 (5 bases). Germline V gene data show CDR1 as LGHNA and CDR2 as YSLEER. This CDR3 region has 14 residues. Trimming stripped 1 base from V and 7 bases from J, with 13 bases between. CDR3 sequence: CASSQAQGFGTQYF. The CDR3 DNA sequence: TGCGCCAGCAGCCAAGCTCAGGGATTTGGGACCCAGTACTTC.

The gene calls are TRBV5-6 and TRBJ1-1, with a weak D call TRBD1 (5 bases). Germline CDR1 and CDR2: SGHDT and YYEEEE. The V end was cut by 2 bases, the J end by 5 bases, with 7 bases between. The CDR3 extends over 12 amino acids. The CDR3 DNA reads TGTGCCAGCAGCTTCAGGGAGACTGAAGCTTTCTTT. The encoded protein is CASSFRETEAFF.

The J gene is TRBJ2-7, the V gene TRBV2; 9 bases map to TRBD2. The CDR3 runs 15 residues. The germline V gene encodes CDR1 SNHLY and CDR2 FYNNEI. V was clipped by 3 bases and J by 5 bases; unmatched bases: 8. CDR3 DNA: TGTGCCAGCAGTGACCTACCGGGGACTAGCAACGAGCAGTACGTC. The encoded protein is CASSDLPGTSNEQYV.

The chain is built from TRBV7-8 and TRBJ1-4, with unresolved D. CDR1 is SGHVS and CDR2 is FQNEAQ in the germline V gene. CDR3 length: 14 amino acids. V was cut by 5 bases and J by 8 bases, with 15 bases left in between. This chain's CDR3 is CASSPKWGGEKLFF. The CDR3 bases are TGTGCCAGCAGCCCAAAGTGGGGTGGGGAAAAACTGTTTTTT.

The chain has TRBV10-3 and TRBJ1-1; tentative D call: TRBD1 (5 bases). Per the germline V gene, CDR1 is ENHRY and CDR2 is SYGVKD. Trimming pared 5 bases from V and 5 bases from J, leaving 18 bases between. CDR3 length: 15 residues. This CDR3 is CAISQIDRGETEAFF. CDR3 in DNA: TGTGCCATCAGTCAGATTGATAGGGGAGAGACTGAAGCTTTCTTT.

The V call is TRBV5-4, the J call TRBJ2-3; the match to TRBD1 covers 10 bases. This CDR3 has 16 residues. CDR1 and CDR2 (germline): SGHNT, YYREEE (reference sequence). V gave up 0 bases and J gave up 4 bases; unmatched junction bases: 5. The CDR3 here is CASSLGRTGGADTQYF. Here the CDR3 DNA reads TGTGCCAGCAGCTTGGGCCGGACAGGGGGAGCAGATACGCAGTATTTT.

This chain connects TRBV6-6 to TRBJ2-3; a possible D gene is TRBD1 (6 bases). There are 12 residues in the CDR3. Per the germline V gene, CDR1 is MNHNY and CDR2 is SVGAGI (reference sequence). V gave up 10 bases and J gave up 5 bases, with 13 bases separating them. CDR3 sequence: CATESGVDTQYF. CDR3 DNA sequence: TGTGCCACCGAATCAGGGGTAGATACGCAGTATTTT.

The V and J genes are TRBV6-5 and TRBJ2-3, with D perhaps TRBD2 (6 bases). Between the trimmed V and J ends, which lost 7 bases and 1 base, there was a span of 12 bases. The CDR3 extends over 14 amino acids. Germline lookup yields CDR1 MNHEY and CDR2 SVGAGI. CDR3 sequence (DNA): TGTGCCAGCACCTATAGCGGACGCACAGATACGCAGTATTTT. Amino acid sequence: CASTYSGRTDTQYF.

This rearrangement joins TRBV28 to TRBJ1-5; possible D gene TRBD1, 5 bases. This CDR3 has 13 amino acids. CDR1 is MDHEN, CDR2 SYDVKM, per germline. Deletions cut 2 bases from V and 6 bases from J, with 8 bases between. CDR3 residues: CASSLRGSQPQHF. CDR3 sequence (DNA): TGTGCCAGCAGTTTAAGGGGAAGTCAGCCCCAGCATTTT.

This clone has only a few counts. This chain connects TRBV29-1 to TRBJ2-2; 10 bases map to TRBD2. V was pared by 8 bases and J by 6 bases, with 9 bases of the junction left unmatched. This CDR3 contains 14 residues. Germline assignment: CDR1 SQVTM and CDR2 ANQGSEA. CDR3 nucleotides: TGCAGCTATAGAGCGGGGGGGGTCTCCGGGGAGCTGTTTTTT. Translated, it gives CSYRAGGVSGELFF.

The chain is built from TRBV7-2 and TRBJ1-1; 12 bases map to TRBD1. The CDR3 is made up of 17 amino acids. Germline CDR1 and CDR2: SGHTA and FQGNSA. J lost 5 bases, V lost 5 bases, and 12 bases had no gene match. CDR3 residues: CASSPAGTGGRRTEAFF. As DNA, the CDR3 is TGTGCCAGCAGCCCCGCCGGGACAGGGGGCCGGAGAACTGAAGCTTTCTTT.

This clone is a singleton in its sample. This chain uses TRBV24-1 with TRBJ1-2; D unclear. Germline assignment: CDR1 KGHDR and CDR2 SFDVKD. This CDR3 has 12 residues. Deletions cut 4 bases from V and 1 base from J, with 3 bases between. The CDR3: CATSDGNYGYTF. The CDR3, as DNA: TGTGCCACCAGTGACGGTAACTATGGCTACACCTTC.

Points on this clone: Relative to the germline gene, one junction end is altered; a read error may explain this. The chain recombines TRBV5-6 with TRBJ2-3, with D uncertain. Germline lookup yields CDR1 SGHDT and CDR2 YYEEEE. CDR3 size: 13 residues. The CDR3 sequence is CASNLVPTDTQYF. In DNA, the CDR3 is TGTGCCAGCAACTTGGTACCCACAGATACGCAGTATTTT.

The gene calls are TRBV24-1 and TRBJ1-1; D is possibly TRBD1 (6 bases). CDR1 is KGHDR and CDR2 is SFDVKD in the germline V gene. The CDR3 extends over 11 amino acids. The ends were cut back, 3 bases at V and 10 bases at J, with 8 bases in the middle. The CDR3 is CATSDGRGAFF. The CDR3 DNA reads as TGTGCCACCAGTGATGGCAGGGGAGCTTTCTTT.

The chain has TRBV2 and TRBJ2-3, with no clear D. Deletions cut 5 bases from V and 0 bases from J, with 9 bases between. Germline V lookup: CDR1 SNHLY, CDR2 FYNNEI. The CDR3 is 14 amino acids. The CDR3 is CASSSSKSTDTQYF. In nucleotides, the CDR3 is TGTGCCAGCAGTTCGTCGAAAAGCACAGATACGCAGTATTTT.

CDR3 DNA sequence: TGTGCCAGCAGCAGGGAGGGCGGCAATCAGCCCCAGCATTTT. It yields the protein CASSREGGNQPQHF. This chain links TRBV6-2 or TRBV6-3 with TRBJ1-5, with a tentative D call TRBD1 (5 bases). The V and J ends lost 6 bases and 2 bases respectively, with 11 bases between them. Germline CDR1 reads MNHEY; CDR2 reads SVGEGT. The CDR3 extends over 14 amino acids.